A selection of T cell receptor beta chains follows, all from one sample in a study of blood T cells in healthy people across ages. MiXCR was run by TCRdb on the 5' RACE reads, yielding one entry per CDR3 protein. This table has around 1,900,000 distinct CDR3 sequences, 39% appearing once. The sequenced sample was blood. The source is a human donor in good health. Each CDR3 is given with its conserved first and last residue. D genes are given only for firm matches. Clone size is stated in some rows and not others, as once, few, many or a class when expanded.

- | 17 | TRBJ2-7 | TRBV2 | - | TGTGCCAGCAGTGAGATGGTGGAAGGTCCGAGCTCCTACGAGCAGTACTTC | CASSEMVEGPSSYEQYF
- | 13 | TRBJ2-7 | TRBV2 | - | TGTGCCAGCAGTGTAGGAACTCCCTACGAGCAGTACTTC | CASSVGTPYEQYF
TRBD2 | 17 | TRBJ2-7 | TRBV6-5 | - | TGTGCCAGCAGTTACTCCCCGTGGCGGGAGGATACCTACGAGCAGTACTTC | CASSYSPWREDTYEQYF
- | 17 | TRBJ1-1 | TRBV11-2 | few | TGTGCCAGCAGCCTTTTGTCTTCCCTATTAGGCGGCACTGAAGCTTTCTTT | CASSLLSSLLGGTEAFF
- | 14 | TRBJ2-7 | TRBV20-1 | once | TGCAGTGCTAGAGATAGTTCCGGTACCTACGAGCAGTACTTC | CSARDSSGTYEQYF
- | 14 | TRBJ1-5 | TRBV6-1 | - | TGTGCCAGCAGTGCCAGGGGAATAGGTCAGCCCCAGCATTTT | CASSARGIGQPQHF
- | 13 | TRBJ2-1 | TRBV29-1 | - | TGCAGCGTTGTATCGAGCTCCTACAATGAGCAGTTCTTC | CSVVSSSYNEQFF
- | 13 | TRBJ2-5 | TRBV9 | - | TGTGCCAGCAGCCCCTCTCACCAAGAGACCCAGTACTTC | CASSPSHQETQYF
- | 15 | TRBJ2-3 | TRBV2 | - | TGTGCCAGCAGTGAAGGGAGATATCTAACAGATACGCAGTATTTT | CASSEGRYLTDTQYF
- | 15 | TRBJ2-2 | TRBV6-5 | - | TGTGCCAGCAGTTACGGGACGGAGAACACCGGGGAGCTGTTTTTT | CASSYGTENTGELFF
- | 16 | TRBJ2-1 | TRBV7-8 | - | TGTGCCAGCAGCCCCCAGACCCGATTGTCAGCGAATGAGCAGTTCTTC | CASSPQTRLSANEQFF
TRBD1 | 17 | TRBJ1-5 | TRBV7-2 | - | TGTGCCAGCAGCTTAAAAGGGGGCCTAAATAGCAATCAGCCCCAGCATTTT | CASSLKGGLNSNQPQHF
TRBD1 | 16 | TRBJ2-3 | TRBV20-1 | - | TGCAGTGCTCCTGGTTGGGCAGGGGGTAGCGCAGATACGCAGTATTTT | CSAPGWAGGSADTQYF
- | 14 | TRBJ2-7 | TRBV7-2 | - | TGTGCCAGCAGCTTCGGGGCAGGCCTATACGAGCAGTACTTC | CASSFGAGLYEQYF
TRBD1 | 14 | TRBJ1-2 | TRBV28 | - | TGTGCCAGCAGTCCCCCGGACAGGGTAGATGGCTACACCTTC | CASSPPDRVDGYTF
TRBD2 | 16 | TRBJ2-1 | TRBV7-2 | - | TGTGCCAGCAGCTCGAAAGCCGGGACTAGCGCCAATGAGCAGTTCTTC | CASSSKAGTSANEQFF
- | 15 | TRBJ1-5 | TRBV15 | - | TGTGCCACCAGCAGAGATCAGGAAAGGGGTCAGCCCCAGCATTTT | CATSRDQERGQPQHF